This TCR beta chain emerged from a study of human T cells and chemical hapten exposure. As for time point: pre-sensitization, week 0. Documented treatment: therapeutic diphenylcyclopropenone sensitization with weekly scalp DPC. The CDR3 has 15 amino acids. V lost 7 bases and J lost 0, with 15 bases in between. Germline V gene sequence: CDR1 LNHDA, CDR2 SQIVND (reference sequence). TCRdb recomputed calls from the RACE reads with MiXCR, one row per CDR3 protein. The repertoire holds 150,000 to 200,000 distinct CDR3 sequences, approximately 31% seen once, with about 2.8% in the top ten. The chain uses TRBV19 and TRBJ1-2; D unclear. This receptor was taken from a woman under 40 with alopecia areata. Some clones in this sample may be carry-over from other donors' samples. The sequences come from whole blood, collected in connection with sensitization to the hapten diphenylcyclopropenone (DPC). This CDR3 reads CASTTNPRANYGYTF. CDR3 sequence (DNA): TGTGCCAGTACAACCAACCCCCGGGCTAACTATGGCTACACCTTC. The entire variable domain, with the rest obtained from reference TRBV19 and TRBJ1-2, is as follows: DGGITQSPKYLFRKEGQNVTLSCEQNLNHDAMYWYRQDPGQGLRLIYYSQIVNDFQKGDIAEGYSVSREKKESFPLTVTSAQKNPTAFYLCASTTNPRANYGYTFGSGTRLTVV.